A selection of T cell receptor beta chains follows, all from one sample in a study of glioma-infiltrating T cells after dendritic cell vaccination. The table came from immunoSEQ multiplex PCR; TCRdb's copy has only in-frame clones and leaves some out. The sample comprises about 73,000 clones, around 79% of which are singletons, and about 2% rests with the top ten. The sample here was blood, taken before dendritic cell vaccination. These receptors were collected from a human donor with glioblastoma. Each CDR3 is given with its conserved first and last residue. Fields, in order: J gene, D gene, V gene, clone size, CDR3 DNA, CDR3 protein. The D gene is left open where the match is weak. Only some rows state a clone size, as once, few, many or a class for expanded clones.

TRBJ1-1 - TRBV29-1 - TGCAGCGTTGGGCTGGGGGGGAACACTGAAGCTTTCTTT CSVGLGGNTEAFF
TRBJ1-2 - TRBV6-5 - TGTGCCAGCAGTTATCAGGGCCCCTATGGCTACACCTTC CASSYQGPYGYTF
TRBJ2-2 TRBD2 TRBV5-1 - TGCGCCAGCTTGGGACTAGCGGGTGACACCGGGGAGCTGTTTTTT CASLGLAGDTGELFF
TRBJ1-2 TRBD1 TRBV11-2 - TGTGCCAGCAGCCCCCCCTCCCGGGACAGCTATGGCTACACCTTC CASSPPSRDSYGYTF
TRBJ1-4 - TRBV5-1 - TGCGCCAGCAGCTTGGGATCGGGGGGGAGTGAAAAACTGTTTTTT CASSLGSGGSEKLFF
TRBJ2-1 - TRBV2 few TGTGCCAGCAGTAATGAGATAAACAATGAGCAGTTCTTC CASSNEINNEQFF
TRBJ2-7 TRBD1 TRBV5-4 - TGTGCCAGCAGCTCTAAGACAGGGCCCAGCTACGAGCAGTACTTC CASSSKTGPSYEQYF
TRBJ2-2 TRBD1 TRBV6-5 - TGTGCCAGCAGTAATTACAGGGGCACCGGGGAGCTGTTTTTT CASSNYRGTGELFF
TRBJ2-1 TRBD2 TRBV5-1 - TGCGCCAGCAGCTTGCCTCAGGCGGGAGCCCAAACCTACAATGAGCAGTTCTTC CASSLPQAGAQTYNEQFF
TRBJ1-1 - TRBV11-2 - TGTGCCAGCAGCTTAGAGGGGCCGAAGAACACTGAAGCTTTCTTT CASSLEGPKNTEAFF
TRBJ1-4 - TRBV13 once TGTGCCAGCAGCTTCCTCAATGAAAAACTGTTTTTT CASSFLNEKLFF
TRBJ2-5 TRBD1 TRBV2 - TGTGCCAGCAGAGTAACAGGGGCTTTAGAGACCCAGTACTTC CASRVTGALETQYF
TRBJ2-1 TRBD1 TRBV6-1 once TGTGCCAGCAACCGACAGGGATCCTACAATGAGCAGTTCTTC CASNRQGSYNEQFF
TRBJ2-1 TRBD2 TRBV7-9 - TGTGCCAGCAGTGTCTCCGCGGGGGGCAATGAGCAGTTCTTC CASSVSAGGNEQFF
TRBJ1-2 - TRBV9 - TGTGCCAGCAGCCCCCAGGGTATAGCTGGCTACACCTTC CASSPQGIAGYTF
TRBJ2-5 TRBD2 TRBV6-4 - TGTGCCAGCAGTGACTCTAGCGGGGGGCAAGAGACCCAGTACTTC CASSDSSGGQETQYF
TRBJ2-2 TRBD1 TRBV4-1 - TGCGCCAGCAGCCAAGGGACAGGGGGAAACACCGGGGAGCTGTTTTTT CASSQGTGGNTGELFF
TRBJ2-5 TRBD1 TRBV2 - TGTGCCAGCAGTGAATCTTACAGGGGGACCCAGTACTTC CASSESYRGTQYF
TRBJ2-3 - TRBV6-5 - TGTGCCAGCAGTTACTTTGGGAGCGTTGGGACAGATACGCAGTATTTT CASSYFGSVGTDTQYF
TRBJ2-5 - TRBV5-1 few TGCGCCAGCAGCATCGACATGGCGCAAGAGACCCAGTACTTC CASSIDMAQETQYF
TRBJ1-2 TRBD1 TRBV28 - TGTGCCAGCAAGCAGGGGACAGGGGTGACCTATGGCTACACCTTC CASKQGTGVTYGYTF
TRBJ1-1 - TRBV2 - TGTGCCAGCACCGGGGAACCAAACACTGAAGCTTTCTTT CASTGEPNTEAFF
TRBJ2-1 - TRBV5-4 many TGTGCCAGCAGCTTGGCCGGAGGACAGCAGCAGTTCTTC CASSLAGGQQQFF
TRBJ1-1 - TRBV9 once TGTGCCAGCAGCGTAACCGGGAGTAGTGAAGCTTTCTTT CASSVTGSSEAFF
TRBJ2-3 - TRBV5-6 - TGTGCCAGCAGCTCTGGCGGGCTCTCCTCCACAGATACGCAGTATTTT CASSSGGLSSTDTQYF
TRBJ2-7 TRBD1 TRBV5-1 - TGCGCCAGCAGCTGGAACCAAGCCAGACAGGGCCCCTACGAGCAGTACTTC CASSWNQARQGPYEQYF
TRBJ2-1 - TRBV5-1 - TGCGCCAGCCATCACGGAGTATTAGGATTGGGGGGTGAGCAGTTCTTC CASHHGVLGLGGEQFF
TRBJ1-2 TRBD1 TRBV6-1 few TGTGCCAGCAGTTCCGGACAGGTCCGTTGGTATTTCTTC CASSSGQVRWYFF
TRBJ2-3 TRBD1 TRBV11-2 - TGTGCCAGCAGCCTTGGACAGGGGAGAGATACGCAGTATTTT CASSLGQGRDTQYF
TRBJ2-3 TRBD1 TRBV5-1 - TGCGCCAGCGCCGACAGGGGGGATACGCAGTATTTT CASADRGDTQYF
TRBJ2-1 - TRBV7-3 - TGTGCCAGCAGCTTAAATGAGGGTTCCTACAATGAGCAGTTCTTC CASSLNEGSYNEQFF
TRBJ2-7 - TRBV5-1 - TGCGCCAGCAGCTTGCAGGGGAACTACGAGCAGTACTTC CASSLQGNYEQYF
TRBJ1-2 TRBD1 TRBV6-1 - TGTGCCACCGATCGACAGGGGGCCTCTTTTGGCTACACCTTC CATDRQGASFGYTF
TRBJ1-1 TRBD1 TRBV7-3 once TGTGCCAGCAGCTTAGAGGGACAGGGGAACACTGAAGCTTTCTTT CASSLEGQGNTEAFF
TRBJ1-5 - TRBV6-4 - TGTGCCACCGGGGTTAACCAGCATTTT CATGVNQHF
TRBJ1-2 - TRBV6-5 - TGTGCCAGCAGACCTGACGGGACACGGTATGGCTACACCTTC CASRPDGTRYGYTF
TRBJ1-5 TRBD1 TRBV5-1 - TGCGCCAGCAGCCCCGGACAGGGGAATCAGCCCCAGCATTTT CASSPGQGNQPQHF
TRBJ2-1 - TRBV5-6 - TGTGCCAGCAGCTTGGGGTTTCGGGAGAACTACAATGAGCAGTTCTTC CASSLGFRENYNEQFF
TRBJ2-7 TRBD1 TRBV19 few TGTGCCAGTAGACAAGTCGGACAGGGGGCTTACGAGCAGTACTTC CASRQVGQGAYEQYF
TRBJ1-5 - TRBV10-3 few TGTGCCATCAGTGAGTCAACAGGGAAAAGGGATCAGCCCCAGCATTTT CAISESTGKRDQPQHF
TRBJ2-1 TRBD2 TRBV5-1 - TGCGCCAGCAGCTTGGTGCTAGCGGGGTCCTACAATGAGCAGTTCTTC CASSLVLAGSYNEQFF
TRBJ1-4 TRBD1 TRBV9 - TGTGCCAGCAGCCATGGACAGGGTGGCGAAAAACTGTTTTTT CASSHGQGGEKLFF
TRBJ1-5 - TRBV27 few TGTGCCACCGCACAGCTCAATAGCAATCAGCCCCAGCATTTT CATAQLNSNQPQHF
TRBJ2-3 TRBD1 TRBV9 - TGTGCCAGCAGCGTAGAAAGGGACAGGGGTCCGAAACCCACCACAGATACGCAGTATTTT CASSVERDRGPKPTTDTQYF
TRBJ2-7 TRBD1 TRBV6-6 - TGTGCCAGCAGTTACTCGATGGGACAGGGGGCCCTCGAGCAGTACTTC CASSYSMGQGALEQYF
TRBJ1-2 - TRBV19 - TGTGCCAGTAGTCCGGGGGACTCCCCTCCGAGCTATGGCTACACCTTC CASSPGDSPPSYGYTF
TRBJ1-6 - TRBV14 - TGTGCCAGCAGCCGGGACTCTACCTCCTGGTCCCTCCACTTT CASSRDSTSWSLHF
TRBJ1-1 - TRBV2 - TGTGCCAGCAGTCGGTCCAGTATAGCACCCAACACTGAAGCTTTCTTT CASSRSSIAPNTEAFF
TRBJ1-5 TRBD1 TRBV6-5 - TGTGCCAGCATGCACCGGGACAGTAGCAATCAGCCCCAGCATTTT CASMHRDSSNQPQHF
TRBJ2-3 TRBD2 TRBV6-1 - TGTGCCAGCAGAACGGGGGGAGATACGCAGTATTTT CASRTGGDTQYF
TRBJ2-1 - TRBV29-1 - TGCAGCTCACTGGAGGGGGGGGGCCTAAATGAGCAGTTCTTC CSSLEGGGLNEQFF
TRBJ1-1 TRBD1 TRBV29-1 - TGCAGCGTTGAGACAGGGTTCAAGAGAACTGAAGCTTTCTTT CSVETGFKRTEAFF
TRBJ1-2 TRBD1 TRBV2 - TGTGCCAGCAGAGTGACAGGGTCTAATGGCTACACCTTC CASRVTGSNGYTF
TRBJ2-7 - TRBV19 once TGTGCCAGTAGTGCCCAGATTGCTGGCGAGCGGTACTTC CASSAQIAGERYF
TRBJ1-1 - TRBV10-3 few TGTGCCATCCAAAGGGGGAAAATGAACACTGAAGCTTTCTTT CAIQRGKMNTEAFF
TRBJ1-4 - TRBV5-5 - TGTGCCAGCAGCTTGGTCGCGTCTCAAAAACTGTTTTTT CASSLVASQKLFF
TRBJ1-5 TRBD1 TRBV6-5 - TGTGCCAGCAGGGAAGGGACAGGCAATCAGCCCCAGCATTTT CASREGTGNQPQHF
TRBJ2-7 TRBD2 TRBV5-1 few TGCGCCAGCAGCTCGTCGACTAGCGGGGGGGCCACTGGGTACGAGCAGTACTTC CASSSSTSGGATGYEQYF
TRBJ1-2 - TRBV19 few TGTGCCAGTAGTATAGGCGAGGGGAGCGGGTTTAACTATGGCTACACCTTC CASSIGEGSGFNYGYTF